Below, 14 T cell receptor beta chains from the same sample are listed, as sequenced in a study of blood T cells in healthy people across ages (dated by TCRdb to 2014 to 2015). Libraries came from 5' RACE. The sequencing machine was an Illumina HiSeq 2500. The second PCR ran for about 7 to 11 cycles and used a J-beta primer mix along with a sample-barcoded 5' primer. TCRdb redid the processing of the public reads, applying fastp at Q25 and MiXCR, and retained in-frame beta chains. One record per CDR3 amino acid sequence lists the most common genes and DNA. Within this sample are around 750,000 distinct CDR3 sequences, with 40% to 65% of them counted one time only. The ten largest clones add up to roughly 40% of the sample. The sample taken for sequencing was blood. These receptors originate from a man aged 80 or over in good health.

The rearrangement joins TRBV5-1 to TRBJ2-2, with D tentatively TRBD1 (5 bases). Germline assignment: CDR1 SGHRS and CDR2 YFSETQ. V lost 4 bases and J 0 bases, leaving 13 bases between the germline ends. CDR3 size: 16 residues. The CDR3 loop reads CASSLDNRPNTGELFF. CDR3 bases: TGCGCCAGCAGCCTCGATAACAGGCCGAACACCGGGGAGCTGTTTTTT.

The CDR3 loop is CASSFRGQGYNEQFF. CDR3 sequence (DNA): TGTGCCAGCAGTTTTCGGGGACAGGGCTACAATGAGCAGTTCTTC. The chain joins TRBV12-3 or TRBV12-4 to TRBJ2-1; 9 positions match TRBD1. This CDR3 is 15 amino acids long. V was pared by 3 bases and J by 3 bases, with 3 bases of the junction left unmatched.

DNA for the CDR3: TGCGCCAGCAGTGATTCCATATTGGATCGCTACACCTTC. It yields the protein CASSDSILDRYTF. The chain has TRBV10-1 and TRBJ1-2; D gene ambiguous. V was pared by 3 bases and J by 9 bases, with 14 bases between. This CDR3 has 13 residues. The germline CDR1 and CDR2 sequences are WNHNN and SYGVQD (reference sequence).

This clonotype was observed a single time. This chain uses TRBV28 with TRBJ1-5, with D unresolved. The V end was cut by 5 bases, the J end by 5 bases, with 10 bases between. Germline V gene data show CDR1 as MDHEN and CDR2 as SYDVKM. The CDR3 is made up of 13 amino acids. CDR3 nucleotides: TGTGCCAGCAGTCTAGGGCCTTATCAGCCCCAGCATTTT. Protein sequence: CASSLGPYQPQHF. Drawing the rest from reference TRBV28 and TRBJ1-5, the complete variable domain is DVKVTQSSRYLVKRTGEKVFLECVQDMDHENMFWYRQDPGLGLRLIYFSYDVKMKEKGDIPEGYSVSREKKERFSLILESASTNQTSMYLCASSLGPYQPQHFGDGTRLSIL.

This chain uses TRBV7-9 with TRBJ2-7; D is unclear. V shed 5 bases and J shed 2 bases, with 13 bases lying between them. The CDR3 is made up of 14 amino acids. Germline assignment: CDR1 SEHNR and CDR2 FQNEAQ (reference sequence). In DNA, the CDR3 is TGTGCCAGCAGCGCACGGCCCCAGGCCTACGAGCAGTACTTC. Translated, it gives CASSARPQAYEQYF.

CDR3 residues: CASSDRQGDYGYTF. DNA of the CDR3: TGTGCCAGCAGTGATCGACAGGGGGACTATGGCTACACCTTC. The chain recombines TRBV2 with TRBJ1-2, with TRBD1 matching over 9 bases. The germline CDR1 and CDR2 sequences are SNHLY and FYNNEI. CDR3 length: 14 residues. With V trimmed by 3 bases and J by 3 bases, 2 bases remained unmatched.

The chain uses TRBV27 and TRBJ2-5; 7 bases map to TRBD2. The V segment lost 2 bases and the J segment 5 bases; nucleotides outside the gene matches: 5. Germline CDR1 is MNHEY and CDR2 is SMNVEV (reference sequence). CDR3 length: 14 residues. The CDR3: CASSLAGEGETQYF. In nucleotides, the CDR3 is TGTGCCAGCAGTTTAGCGGGAGAGGGGGAGACCCAGTACTTC.

This chain joins TRBV11-1 and TRBJ1-3, with D unresolved. Germline V lookup: CDR1 SGHAT, CDR2 FQDESV (reference sequence). CDR3 length: 15 amino acids. Between the trimmed V and J ends, which lost 8 bases and 1 base, there was a span of 15 bases. The CDR3 region has the DNA TGTGCCAGCGCCTCGGTCACAGCGTCTGGAAACACCATATATTTT. Translation: CASASVTASGNTIYF.

In this sample, this clonotype turned up once. This chain joins TRBV20-1 and TRBJ1-4, with D maybe TRBD1 (5 bases). Germline CDR1 DFQATT, CDR2 SNEGSKA (reference sequence). V was shortened by 5 bases and J by 4 bases, with 14 bases between the two germline ends. There are 14 residues in the CDR3. Here the CDR3 DNA reads TGCAGTGCTCCAAACCGGCAGGGTAATGAAAAACTGTTTTTT. Translation: CSAPNRQGNEKLFF.

CDR3 in DNA: TGTGCCAGCAGCCGCCCGGGACAGGGCCTCGAGCAGTACTTC. This translates into CASSRPGQGLEQYF. The V gene is TRBV4-2, the J gene TRBJ2-4; 9 nucleotides agree with TRBD1. The J call is uncertain, as TRBJ2-7 better fits the DNA end. CDR1 and CDR2 (germline): LGHNA, YNFKEQ. The CDR3 contains 14 residues.

This chain joins TRBV7-2 and TRBJ2-3; 9 bases are a match to TRBD2. With 0 bases clipped from V and 2 bases from J, the junction kept 6 bases outside the gene matches. This CDR3 has 17 amino acids. Germline V gene sequence: CDR1 SGHTA, CDR2 FQGNSA. DNA of the CDR3: TGTGCCAGCAGCTTAGCGCCGCTAGCGGGGAACACAGATACGCAGTATTTT. Its translation: CASSLAPLAGNTDTQYF.

The chain links TRBV27 to TRBJ2-3; TRBD1 might be the D (6 bases). This CDR3 has 17 amino acids. CDR1 and CDR2 (germline): MNHEY, SMNVEV (reference sequence). V gave up 7 bases and J gave up 3 bases, with 23 bases separating them. CDR3 residues: CASTPTGLMRSTDTQYF. In DNA, the CDR3 is TGTGCCAGCACCCCTACAGGGTTGATGCGTAGTACAGATACGCAGTATTTT.

The J gene is TRBJ2-5, the V gene TRBV4-1; D uncertain. The CDR3 runs 14 residues. Trimming took off 4 bases at V and 1 base at J, with 10 bases between the two ends. CDR1 is MGHRA and CDR2 is YSYEKL in the germline V gene. CDR3 region: CASSRSGLQETQYF. The CDR3 DNA follows: TGCGCCAGCAGCCGGTCAGGCCTCCAAGAGACCCAGTACTTC.

This clonotype came up a few times. V usage is TRBV20-1 and J usage is TRBJ1-2; D is perhaps TRBD1 (6 bases). V was trimmed by 7 bases and J by 0 bases, leaving 12 bases between them. The length of the CDR3 is 13 residues. CDR1 is DFQATT, CDR2 SNEGSKA, per germline (reference sequence). CDR3 protein: CSVRDTANYGYTF. The CDR3 DNA sequence: TGCAGTGTGCGGGACACCGCTAACTATGGCTACACCTTC.